These 28 T cell receptor beta chains came from one sample sequenced in a study of cytomegalovirus exposure and HLA in healthy donors. The PCR ran on 60 Vbeta and 13 Jbeta primers. TCRdb keeps only in-frame clones here, not all; method: immunoSEQ multiplex PCR. In the table there are about 200,000 clones, approximately 79% of which are singletons. The sequencing input was PBMCs. The receptors derive from a man aged 45 to 65 in good health and CMV-seronegative.

V is TRBV30 and J is TRBJ1-1; 7 bases map to TRBD1. The germline gives CDR1 GTSNPN, CDR2 SVGIG (reference sequence). This CDR3 is built from 13 residues. The V gene end was trimmed by 5 bases and the J gene end by 1 base; junction bases not matched to a gene: 4. CDR3 nucleotides: TGTGCCTGGGCCGGGACAGCGAACACTGAAGCTTTCTTT. This translates into CAWAGTANTEAFF.

The chain uses TRBV19 and TRBJ2-1; TRBD2 aligns across 10 bases. The CDR3 extends over 14 amino acids. CDR1 is LNHDA, CDR2 SQIVND, per germline (reference sequence). J lost 6 bases, V lost 8 bases, and 7 bases had no gene match. DNA of the CDR3: TGTGCCAGTCGCCTAGCGGGAGTAGGCAATGAGCAGTTCTTC. It encodes CASRLAGVGNEQFF.

The chain is built from TRBV18 and TRBJ1-1; no reliable D call. With 2 bases removed from V and 1 base from J, the gap between germline ends came to 8 bases. This CDR3 comprises 14 residues. The germline V gene encodes CDR1 KGHSH and CDR2 LQKENI. CDR3 DNA sequence: TGTGCCAGCTCACCAGGCTCCTCGAACACTGAAGCTTTCTTT. It yields the protein CASSPGSSNTEAFF.

The chain is built from TRBV10-3 and TRBJ2-2; 15 bases are shared with TRBD2. CDR1 is ENHRY, CDR2 SYGVKD, per germline. V gave up 4 bases and J gave up 4 bases; unmatched junction bases: 7. The length of the CDR3 is 18 residues. CDR3 coding DNA: TGTGCCATCAGTGGAGGGGGACTAGCGGGAGGAGGCACCGGGGAGCTGTTTTTT. Translation: CAISGGGLAGGGTGELFF.

This chain connects TRBV7-8 to TRBJ1-3; no clear D. The V end lost 4 bases, the J end lost 3 bases, and 16 bases lay between the germline ends. The CDR3 sequence is 16 residues long. CDR1 is SGHVS, CDR2 FQNEAQ, per germline. In DNA form, the CDR3 reads TGTGCCAGCAGCTCCCTCGGACGGGAGGGTGGAAACACCATATATTTT. Protein: CASSSLGREGGNTIYF.

This clone was seen a handful of times. The rearrangement uses TRBV9 and TRBJ1-3; D is ambiguous. The CDR3 sequence is 15 residues long. Germline V gene lookup returns CDR1 SGDLS and CDR2 YYNGEE. Trimming shortened V by 0 bases and J by 0 bases, and 7 bases separated the two germline ends. The CDR3 region has the DNA TGTGCCAGCAGCGTAGACGGTAACTCTGGAAACACCATATATTTT. Amino acids: CASSVDGNSGNTIYF.

This clone is a singleton in its sample. The chain carries TRBV9 and TRBJ2-5, with 10 bases aligning to TRBD2. The V segment lost 3 bases and the J segment 7 bases; nucleotides outside the gene matches: 6. CDR1 is SGDLS and CDR2 is YYNGEE in the germline V gene. CDR3 length: 14 amino acids. CDR3 DNA sequence: TGTGCCAGCAGCGCCGGGACTAGCGAAGGGACCCAGTACTTC. Protein sequence: CASSAGTSEGTQYF.

The V and J genes are TRBV27 and TRBJ1-1; 7 positions match TRBD1. The V segment lost 1 base and the J segment 6 bases; nucleotides outside the gene matches: 11. The CDR3 totals 16 residues. Germline CDR1 is MNHEY and CDR2 is SMNVEV (reference sequence). Here the CDR3 reads CASSLFTGARNAEAFF. Written as DNA, the CDR3 is TGTGCCAGCAGTTTATTCACAGGGGCGAGAAACGCTGAAGCTTTCTTT.

The CDR3 sequence: CASSFRTSGRVYQETQYF. The DNA of the CDR3 is TGTGCCAGCAGCTTCAGGACTAGCGGGAGGGTTTACCAAGAGACCCAGTACTTC. The V call is TRBV7-6, the J call TRBJ2-5; 15 bases map to TRBD2. J lost 0 bases, V lost 3 bases, and 5 bases had no gene match. CDR1 is SGHVS and CDR2 is FNYEAQ in the germline V gene. CDR3 size: 18 residues.

The genes are TRBV7-9 and TRBJ1-5, with 9 bases matching TRBD1. The germline gives CDR1 SEHNR, CDR2 FQNEAQ (reference sequence). The V gene end was trimmed by 5 bases and the J gene end by 0 bases; junction bases not matched to a gene: 14. The CDR3 runs 19 residues. The DNA of the CDR3 is TGTGCCAGCAGCCTACCCCGGGACAGGGAGGGGTATAGCAATCAGCCCCAGCATTTT. Translation gives CASSLPRDREGYSNQPQHF.

The J gene is TRBJ1-3, the V gene TRBV6-5; D is ambiguous. CDR3 length: 11 amino acids. The V and J ends lost 9 bases and 0 bases respectively, with 3 bases between them. The germline gives CDR1 MNHEY, CDR2 SVGAGI. Written as DNA, the CDR3 is TGTGCCAGTTACTCTGGAAACACCATATATTTT. Its translation is CASYSGNTIYF.

V is TRBV27 and J is TRBJ1-2; 12 positions agree with TRBD1. Per the germline V gene, CDR1 is MNHEY and CDR2 is SMNVEV (reference sequence). The CDR3 extends over 15 amino acids. Germline trimming cut 3 bases from V and 7 bases from J; bases unmatched to any gene: 6. The CDR3 nucleotides are TGTGCCAGCAGTTTCTATGGGACAGGGGGCGTTGGCTACACCTTC. It codes for CASSFYGTGGVGYTF.

The chain links TRBV5-1 to TRBJ2-7; perhaps TRBD2 as D (5 bases). Germline V gene data show CDR1 as SGHRS and CDR2 as YFSETQ. V was trimmed by 0 bases and J by 1 base, leaving 8 bases between them. The CDR3 is made up of 14 amino acids. The CDR3 region is CASSLAGNSYEQYF. Written as DNA, the CDR3 is TGCGCCAGCAGCTTGGCCGGGAATTCCTACGAGCAGTACTTC.

The chain has TRBV9 and TRBJ1-2; unclear D gene. The CDR3 spans 14 residues. Germline V CDR1 and CDR2: SGDLS, YYNGEE. V was clipped by 4 bases and J by 2 bases, with 12 bases between them. The CDR3 loop is CASSREGMNYGYTF. CDR3 nucleotide sequence: TGTGCCAGCAGCCGGGAGGGTATGAACTATGGCTACACCTTC.

This clone is a singleton in its sample. The chain combines TRBV2 with TRBJ1-2; D gene ambiguous. The CDR3 is 12 amino acids. The V gene's germline CDR1 is SNHLY and CDR2 FYNNEI. With 4 bases removed from V and 2 bases from J, the gap between germline ends came to 5 bases. The CDR3 region has the DNA TGTGCCAGCAGTGTCCAGAACTATGGCTACACCTTC. Amino acids: CASSVQNYGYTF. Combining the CDR3 with reference TRBV2 and TRBJ1-2 gives the whole variable domain EPEVTQTPSHQVTQMGQEVILRCVPISNHLYFYWYRQILGQKVEFLVSFYNNEISEKSEIFDDQFSVERPDGSNFTLKIRSTKLEDSAMYFCASSVQNYGYTFGSGTRLTVV.

V is TRBV27 and J is TRBJ1-4; D might be TRBD1 (5 bases). There are 13 residues in the CDR3. CDR1 and CDR2 (germline): MNHEY, SMNVEV (reference sequence). V lost 5 bases and J 8 bases, leaving 12 bases between the germline ends. CDR3 sequence reads: CASSSAGWEKLFF. CDR3 nucleotides: TGTGCCAGCAGTAGTGCAGGGTGGGAAAAACTGTTTTTT.

V is TRBV7-2 and J is TRBJ1-6; the D gene is possibly TRBD1 (6 bases). This CDR3 comprises 15 residues. V lost 1 base to trimming and J lost 10 bases, with 14 bases between them. Per the germline V gene, CDR1 is SGHTA and CDR2 is FQGNSA. The CDR3 region has the DNA TGTGCCAGCAGCTTAGAGTTCGCCAGGGGCTCACCCCTCCACTTT. Protein product: CASSLEFARGSPLHF.

The chain employs TRBV29-1 and TRBJ2-3; D is perhaps TRBD1 (6 bases). Germline CDR1 reads SQVTM; CDR2 reads ANQGSEA. Trimming pared 4 bases from V and 4 bases from J, leaving 12 bases between. CDR3 length: 13 amino acids. CDR3 nucleotide sequence: TGCAGCGTTGCGGAGCAGGGGTCAGATACGCAGTATTTT. Translated: CSVAEQGSDTQYF.

This rearrangement joins TRBV10-2 to TRBJ2-7; D remains ambiguous. Between the trimmed V and J ends, which lost 4 bases and 0 bases, there was a span of 7 bases. The V gene's germline CDR1 is WSHSY and CDR2 SAAADI. The CDR3 runs to 13 residues. The CDR3 DNA follows: TGCGCCAGCAGTGGAGGCAGCTCCTACGAGCAGTACTTC. Amino acids: CASSGGSSYEQYF.

This rearrangement joins TRBV4-1 to TRBJ2-1; no firm D call. The CDR3 is made up of 12 amino acids. Germline V lookup: CDR1 MGHRA, CDR2 YSYEKL. Trimming took off 3 bases at V and 6 bases at J, with 6 bases between the two ends. CDR3 nucleotide sequence: TGCGCCAGCAGCCAGAGGCTCAATGAGCAGTTCTTC. Protein product: CASSQRLNEQFF.

The chain links TRBV5-4 to TRBJ1-2, with 8 positions matching TRBD1. The J segment lost 4 bases and the V segment lost 4 bases, leaving 6 bases of the junction unmatched. Germline CDR1 and CDR2: SGHNT and YYREEE (reference sequence). This CDR3 is built from 14 residues. This chain's CDR3 is CASSKGQEFYGYTF. The CDR3 DNA sequence: TGTGCCAGCAGCAAGGGACAGGAGTTCTATGGCTACACCTTC.

The table lists this clone with a count of one. The chain links TRBV6-5 to TRBJ2-5; 10 nucleotides align to TRBD1. The DNA end favors TRBJ2-7, so the J call may be wrong. There are 15 residues in the CDR3. Germline lookup yields CDR1 MNHEY and CDR2 SVGAGI. CDR3 bases: TGTGCCAGCAGTTACTGGGGACAGGGGATAGACGAGCAGTACTTC. This encodes CASSYWGQGIDEQYF.

The V call is TRBV27, the J call TRBJ2-3; 11 bases match TRBD1. The CDR3 spans 14 residues. V dropped 8 bases and J dropped 9; count of bases not matched to a gene: 10. Germline assignment: CDR1 MNHEY and CDR2 SMNVEV (reference sequence). As DNA, the CDR3 is TGTGCCAGCCGGCCGGGACAGGGGGTTAGGACGCAGTATTTT. This translates into CASRPGQGVRTQYF.

A single count supports this clone. The chain's CDR3 is CASSARGDHYEQYF. CDR3 bases: TGCGCCAGCAGCGCCCGGGGTGATCACTACGAGCAGTACTTC. V usage is TRBV5-1 and J usage is TRBJ2-7, with D possibly being TRBD2 (5 bases). CDR1 and CDR2 (germline): SGHRS, YFSETQ. The V and J ends lost 4 bases and 3 bases respectively, with 14 bases between them. This CDR3 has 14 residues.

V gene TRBV9 combines with J gene TRBJ2-1; 11 nucleotides agree with TRBD2. Germline V gene data show CDR1 as SGDLS and CDR2 as YYNGEE. CDR3 length equals 17 residues. J was trimmed by 4 bases and V by 0 bases; bases with no gene match: 6. The CDR3 DNA sequence: TGTGCCAGCAGCGTAGACCTAGCGGGAGGATATTACAATGAGCAGTTCTTC. It specifies CASSVDLAGGYYNEQFF.

J is TRBJ1-2 and V is TRBV27, with 7 bases fitting TRBD1. The germline gives CDR1 MNHEY, CDR2 SMNVEV (reference sequence). The V and J ends lost 6 bases and 2 bases, in that order; junction bases with no gene match: 12. This CDR3 contains 16 residues. CDR3 region: CASSPRTNRGNYGYTF. The CDR3 DNA reads TGTGCCAGCAGCCCCCGGACCAACAGGGGCAACTATGGCTACACCTTC.

This chain links TRBV19 with TRBJ2-1; 9 nucleotides match TRBD2. The germline CDR1 and CDR2 sequences are LNHDA and SQIVND (reference sequence). This CDR3 comprises 16 residues. After removal of 4 bases from V and 0 bases from J, the junction contained 4 bases not matched to a gene. Written as DNA, the CDR3 is TGTGCCAGTAGTACTCTTAGCGGGAGCTCCTACAATGAGCAGTTCTTC. It encodes CASSTLSGSSYNEQFF.

The rearrangement links TRBV7-9 to TRBJ2-7; 7 bases line up with TRBD2. The CDR3 consists of 15 residues. From germline, CDR1 is SEHNR and CDR2 FQNEAQ (reference sequence). After removal of 2 bases from V and 2 bases from J, the junction contained 6 bases not matched to a gene. In nucleotides, the CDR3 is TGTGCCAGCAGCTTAACCCCGGGAGGAACCTACGAGCAGTACTTC. Its protein is CASSLTPGGTYEQYF.